One sample yielded the 25 T cell receptor beta chains listed below, sequenced in a study of blood T cell repertoires in COVID-19. Assay used: immunoSEQ multiplex PCR; TCRdb lists only in-frame clones, some missing. The sample has roughly 260,000 clones; approximately 82% are singletons. The sample comprised peripheral blood. The receptors were gathered from a woman of 80 years or more with active or convalescent COVID-19.

This clone has more than one count but fewer than ten. The chain joins TRBV11-2 to TRBJ1-2; 7 bases agree with TRBD1. The ends lost 3 bases at V and 4 bases at J; junction bases unmatched: 5. CDR1 is SGHAT and CDR2 is FQNNGV in the germline V gene. The CDR3 sequence is 14 residues long. The DNA for the CDR3 is TGTGCCAGCAGCTTTACAGGGGCGGGCTATGGCTACACCTTC. Translated: CASSFTGAGYGYTF.

The chain is built from TRBV7-9 and TRBJ1-1, with D possibly being TRBD1 (6 bases). CDR3 length equals 13 residues. V shed 3 bases and J shed 4 bases, with 9 bases lying between them. Germline CDR1 reads SEHNR; CDR2 reads FQNEAQ (reference sequence). The CDR3 loop is CASSFSRGTEAFF. The CDR3 DNA is TGTGCCAGCAGCTTTAGCAGGGGCACTGAAGCTTTCTTT.

CDR3 bases: TGTGCCAGCTCACCAATTGCGACAGGGTTGACTAACTATGGCTACACCTTC. This translates into CASSPIATGLTNYGYTF. The chain employs TRBV18 and TRBJ1-2, with TRBD1 matching over 7 bases. This CDR3 region has 17 residues. Per germline, CDR1 KGHSH and CDR2 LQKENI. Germline trimming cut 2 bases from V and 0 bases from J; bases unmatched to any gene: 9. Drawing the rest from reference TRBV18 and TRBJ1-2, the complete variable domain is NAGVMQNPRHLVRRRGQEARLRCSPMKGHSHVYWYRQLPEEGLKFMVYLQKENIIDESGMPKERFSAEFPKEGPSILRIQQVVRGDSAAYFCASSPIATGLTNYGYTFGSGTRLTVV.

J is TRBJ1-1 and V is TRBV4-2; D is ambiguous. The CDR3 is made up of 13 amino acids. Germline CDR1 and CDR2: LGHNA and YNFKEQ. V shed 4 bases and J shed 1 base, with 7 bases lying between them. The CDR3 DNA follows: TGTGCCAGCAGCCTCGAGGCGAACACTGAAGCTTTCTTT. This translates into CASSLEANTEAFF.

Only a few counts were recorded for this clone. J is TRBJ2-1 and V is TRBV27; TRBD2 is a possible D gene (6 bases). V lost 5 bases and J 0 bases, leaving 11 bases between the germline ends. CDR1 is MNHEY, CDR2 SMNVEV, per germline (reference sequence). The CDR3 totals 15 residues. DNA for the CDR3: TGTGCCAGCAGTCCTACTAGCCCCTCCTACAATGAGCAGTTCTTC. Amino acid sequence: CASSPTSPSYNEQFF.

The chain combines TRBV4-1 with TRBJ2-2; TRBD2 agrees at 11 bases. Germline-derived CDR1 and CDR2 are MGHRA and YSYEKL. The CDR3 length is 19 residues. Trimming removed 0 bases from V and 1 base from J; junction bases left unmatched: 7. CDR3 in amino acids: CASSQDVGLAGGNTGELFF. CDR3 nucleotides: TGCGCCAGCAGCCAAGATGTAGGGCTAGCGGGGGGGAACACCGGGGAGCTGTTTTTT.

This chain uses TRBV7-9 with TRBJ1-1; D uncertain. This CDR3 has 15 amino acids. The V end was cut by 1 base, the J end by 1 base, with 10 bases between. Germline V gene sequence: CDR1 SEHNR, CDR2 FQNEAQ (reference sequence). The CDR3 DNA reads TGTGCCAGCAGCTTAGGAGGGATACCGAACACTGAAGCTTTCTTT. This gives the protein CASSLGGIPNTEAFF.

In this sample, this clone turned up a few times. The chain has TRBV5-4 and TRBJ1-1; tentatively, D is TRBD1 (5 bases). In germline, CDR1 is SGHNT, CDR2 YYREEE (reference sequence). Trimming removed 7 bases from V and 0 bases from J, with 13 bases in between. This CDR3 has 14 residues. The CDR3, as DNA: TGTGCCAGCCACGACGGGGGGATGAACACTGAAGCTTTCTTT. Protein sequence: CASHDGGMNTEAFF.

V gene TRBV28 combines with J gene TRBJ2-7, with TRBD2 as a possible D gene (6 bases). This CDR3 has 12 residues. Germline CDR1 and CDR2: MDHEN and SYDVKM. V was shortened by 6 bases and J by 3 bases, with 9 bases between the two germline ends. The CDR3 DNA follows: TGTGCCAGCAGGATGGGGGGCTACGAGCAGTACTTC. Protein product: CASRMGGYEQYF.

The chain has TRBV30 and TRBJ1-4; the D gene is possibly TRBD1 (6 bases). The CDR3 has 14 residues. Germline loops: CDR1 GTSNPN, CDR2 SVGIG (reference sequence). V was pared by 4 bases and J by 5 bases, with 14 bases between. Here the CDR3 DNA reads TGTGCCTGGAATCAAGACAGGAACAATGAAAAACTGTTTTTT. It yields the protein CAWNQDRNNEKLFF.

This clone was observed a handful of times. The rearrangement joins TRBV18 to TRBJ1-1; perhaps TRBD1 as D (6 bases). The CDR3 covers 15 residues. The germline gives CDR1 KGHSH, CDR2 LQKENI. V was pared by 0 bases and J by 2 bases, with 10 bases between. CDR3 protein: CASSPPSRGNTEAFF. CDR3 DNA sequence: TGTGCCAGCTCACCACCCTCCAGGGGCAACACTGAAGCTTTCTTT.

The chain is built from TRBV7-9 and TRBJ1-4; 8 nucleotides match TRBD1. The CDR3 is 17 residues long. The germline gives CDR1 SEHNR, CDR2 FQNEAQ (reference sequence). The junction had 12 bases not matched to a gene; V was cut back by 5 bases and J by 4 bases. As DNA, the CDR3 is TGTGCCAGCAGCCTTAGGACAGGGAGACAGGATAATGAAAAACTGTTTTTT. As protein: CASSLRTGRQDNEKLFF. Drawing the rest from reference TRBV7-9 and TRBJ1-4, the complete variable domain is DTGVSQNPRHKITKRGQNVTFRCDPISEHNRLYWYRQTLGQGPEFLTYFQNEAQLEKSRLLSDRFSAERPKGSFSTLEIQRTEQGDSAMYLCASSLRTGRQDNEKLFFGSGTQLSVL.

A single count supports this clone. The chain is built from TRBV6-2 or TRBV6-3 and TRBJ1-2; 7 positions agree with TRBD1. The V gene end was trimmed by 5 bases and the J gene end by 2 bases; junction bases not matched to a gene: 2. CDR1 MNHEY and CDR2 SVGEGT come from the germline V gene. CDR3 length equals 13 residues. DNA of the CDR3: TGTGCCAGCAGTCTACAGGGGAACTATGGCTACACCTTC. This translates into CASSLQGNYGYTF.

V is TRBV6-5 and J is TRBJ1-4; TRBD1 matches 7 bases. This CDR3 has 13 residues. The germline CDR1 and CDR2 sequences are MNHEY and SVGAGI. V dropped 8 bases and J dropped 4; count of bases not matched to a gene: 4. This CDR3 is CASGQDFNEKLFF. The CDR3, as DNA: TGTGCCAGCGGACAGGACTTTAATGAAAAACTGTTTTTT.

This sequence joins TRBV19 and TRBJ1-5; D gene unclear. This CDR3 spans 12 amino acids. The germline gives CDR1 LNHDA, CDR2 SQIVND (reference sequence). V was clipped by 5 bases and J by 6 bases, with 8 bases between them. DNA for the CDR3: TGTGCCAGTAGTTTTCTTTCTCAGCCCCAGCATTTT. Translating gives CASSFLSQPQHF.

The chain has TRBV29-1 and TRBJ1-6, with D perhaps matching TRBD1 (5 bases). Germline-derived CDR1 and CDR2 are SQVTM and ANQGSEA. This CDR3 is 14 amino acids long. Trimming took off 6 bases at V and 7 bases at J, with 16 bases between the two ends. CDR3 in DNA: TGCAGCGTATCCGACAGTCTAGGGAATTCACCCCTCCACTTT. Encoded protein: CSVSDSLGNSPLHF. Drawing the rest from reference TRBV29-1 and TRBJ1-6, the complete variable domain is SAVISQKPSRDICQRGTSLTIQCQVDSQVTMMFWYRQQPGQSLTLIATANQGSEATYESGFVIDKFPISRPNLTFSTLTVSNMSPEDSSIYLCSVSDSLGNSPLHFGNGTRLTVT.

V is TRBV28 and J is TRBJ1-2; a weak D match, TRBD1 (5 bases). CDR1 is MDHEN, CDR2 SYDVKM, per germline. Trimming took off 5 bases at V and 4 bases at J, with 8 bases between the two ends. The CDR3 is made up of 12 amino acids. The CDR3 sequence is CASSNQGYGYTF. The CDR3 DNA sequence: TGTGCCAGCAGTAATCAGGGCTATGGCTACACCTTC.

This chain connects TRBV5-4 to TRBJ2-7; TRBD1 matches 9 bases. V gave up 3 bases and J gave up 8 bases; unmatched junction bases: 12. The CDR3 loop spans 15 amino acids. CDR1 is SGHNT, CDR2 YYREEE, per germline (reference sequence). As DNA, the CDR3 is TGTGCCAGCAGCTACGACGGACAGGGGATTGGTAAGCAGTACTTC. Its protein is CASSYDGQGIGKQYF. Complete variable domain (other parts from reference TRBV5-4 and TRBJ2-7): ETGVTQSPTHLIKTRGQQVTLRCSSQSGHNTVSWYQQALGQGPQFIFQYYREEENGRGNFPPRFSGLQFPNYSSELNVNALELDDSALYLCASSYDGQGIGKQYFGPGTRLTVT.

The rearrangement uses TRBV6-5 and TRBJ1-4; maybe TRBD1 (5 bases). CDR1 is MNHEY, CDR2 SVGAGI, per germline. The CDR3 is 15 residues long. The V gene lost 2 bases and the J gene lost 8 bases, with 15 bases spanning the gap. CDR3 sequence reads: CASSYNIQGGEKLFF. DNA for the CDR3: TGTGCCAGCAGTTACAATATTCAGGGAGGCGAAAAACTGTTTTTT.

The chain links TRBV18 to TRBJ2-7; unclear D gene. The CDR3 is 14 amino acids. V lost 0 bases, J lost 7 bases, and 13 bases lay in between. The germline CDR1 and CDR2 sequences are KGHSH and LQKENI. The CDR3 DNA reads as TGTGCCAGCTCACCACCGGATCGTCTCGGGGAGCAGTACTTC. The encoded protein is CASSPPDRLGEQYF. Full variable domain (remainder filled in from reference TRBV18 and TRBJ2-7): NAGVMQNPRHLVRRRGQEARLRCSPMKGHSHVYWYRQLPEEGLKFMVYLQKENIIDESGMPKERFSAEFPKEGPSILRIQQVVRGDSAAYFCASSPPDRLGEQYFGPGTRLTVT.

This chain uses TRBV21-1 with TRBJ1-1; the tabulated D call, TRBD1, remains unverified against the DNA. TRBV21-1 is a pseudogene locus. This CDR3 has 15 residues. CDR3 protein: CASSTRTGPNTEAFF. The CDR3 DNA sequence: TGTGCCAGCAGCACCCGTACAGGGCCTAACACTGAAGCTTTCTTT.

The rearrangement joins TRBV6-5 to TRBJ2-5; D may be TRBD2 (7 bases). The length of the CDR3 is 14 residues. The V and J ends lost 6 bases and 9 bases respectively, with 20 bases between them. The germline CDR1 and CDR2 sequences are MNHEY and SVGAGI. The CDR3 DNA is TGTGCCAGCAGGGCGAGGGGGGGGCTGTATTCCCAGTACTTC. Translated: CASRARGGLYSQYF.

The chain joins TRBV12-3 or TRBV12-4 to TRBJ1-2; TRBD1 is a possible D gene (6 bases). Trimming left V 6 bases short and J 4 bases short, with 12 bases between. This CDR3 is built from 13 residues. The CDR3 loop is CASSSDRTYGYTF. The CDR3 bases are TGTGCCAGCAGCTCCGACAGGACCTATGGCTACACCTTC.

The J gene is TRBJ2-5, the V gene TRBV2, with D possibly matching TRBD2 (5 bases). Looked up from germline, CDR1 is SNHLY and CDR2 is FYNNEI. The CDR3 is 13 residues long. V dropped 4 bases and J dropped 6 bases, with 12 bases sitting between them. The DNA of the CDR3 is TGTGCCAGCAGTGCCCAGGACGGGAAGACCCAGTACTTC. Protein product: CASSAQDGKTQYF.

The J gene is TRBJ2-2, the V gene TRBV2, with D possibly being TRBD1 (6 bases). V gave up 8 bases and J gave up 2 bases, with 12 bases separating them. The length of the CDR3 is 14 residues. CDR1 and CDR2 from the germline V gene are SNHLY and FYNNEI. CDR3 nucleotide sequence: TGTGCCAGCGGGAACAGGGTAAACACCGGGGAGCTGTTTTTT. Its protein is CASGNRVNTGELFF.